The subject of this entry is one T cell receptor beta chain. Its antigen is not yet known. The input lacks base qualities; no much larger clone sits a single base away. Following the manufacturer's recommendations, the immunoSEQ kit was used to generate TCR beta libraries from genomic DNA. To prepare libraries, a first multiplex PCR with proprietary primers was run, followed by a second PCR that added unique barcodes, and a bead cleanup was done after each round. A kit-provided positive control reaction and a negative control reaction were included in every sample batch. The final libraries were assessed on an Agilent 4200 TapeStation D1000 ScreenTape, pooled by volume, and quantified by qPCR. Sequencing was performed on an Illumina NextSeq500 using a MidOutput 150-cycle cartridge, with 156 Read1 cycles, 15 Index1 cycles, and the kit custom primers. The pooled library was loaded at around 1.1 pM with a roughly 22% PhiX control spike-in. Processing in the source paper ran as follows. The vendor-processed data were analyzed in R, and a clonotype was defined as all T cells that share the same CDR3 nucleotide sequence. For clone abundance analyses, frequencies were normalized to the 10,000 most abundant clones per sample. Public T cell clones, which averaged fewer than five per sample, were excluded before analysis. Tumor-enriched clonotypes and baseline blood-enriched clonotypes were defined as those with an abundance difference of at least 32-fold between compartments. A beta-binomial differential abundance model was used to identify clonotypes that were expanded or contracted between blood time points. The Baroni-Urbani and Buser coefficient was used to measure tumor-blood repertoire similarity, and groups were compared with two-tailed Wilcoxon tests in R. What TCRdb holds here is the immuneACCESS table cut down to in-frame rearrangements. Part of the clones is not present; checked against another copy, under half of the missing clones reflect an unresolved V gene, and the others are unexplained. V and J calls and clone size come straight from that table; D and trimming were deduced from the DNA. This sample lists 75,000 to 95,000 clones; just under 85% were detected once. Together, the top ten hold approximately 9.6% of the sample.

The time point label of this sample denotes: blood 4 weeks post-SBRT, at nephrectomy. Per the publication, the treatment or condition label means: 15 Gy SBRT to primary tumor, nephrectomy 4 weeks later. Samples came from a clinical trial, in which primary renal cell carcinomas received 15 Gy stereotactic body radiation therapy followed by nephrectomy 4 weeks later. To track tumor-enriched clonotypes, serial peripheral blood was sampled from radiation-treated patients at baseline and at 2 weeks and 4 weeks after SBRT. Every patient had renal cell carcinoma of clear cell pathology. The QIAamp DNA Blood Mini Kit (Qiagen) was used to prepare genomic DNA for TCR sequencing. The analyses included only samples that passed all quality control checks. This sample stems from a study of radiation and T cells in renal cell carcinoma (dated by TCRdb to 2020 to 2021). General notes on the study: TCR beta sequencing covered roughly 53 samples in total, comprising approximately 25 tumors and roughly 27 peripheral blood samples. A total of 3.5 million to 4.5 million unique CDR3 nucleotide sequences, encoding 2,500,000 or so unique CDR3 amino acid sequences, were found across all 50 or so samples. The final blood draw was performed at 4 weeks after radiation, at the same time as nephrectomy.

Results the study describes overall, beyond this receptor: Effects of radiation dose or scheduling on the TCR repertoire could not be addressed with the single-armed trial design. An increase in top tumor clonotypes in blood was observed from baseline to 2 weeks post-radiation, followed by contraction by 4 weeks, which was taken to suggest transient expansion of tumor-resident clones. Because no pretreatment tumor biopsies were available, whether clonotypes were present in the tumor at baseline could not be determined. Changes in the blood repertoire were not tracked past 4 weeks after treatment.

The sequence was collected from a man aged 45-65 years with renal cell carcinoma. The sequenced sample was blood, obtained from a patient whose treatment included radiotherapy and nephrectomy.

The CDR3 region has the sequence CASSGIGQSTNNEQFF. The DNA reads TGTGCCAGCAGCGGAATAGGACAGTCAACGAACAATGAGCAGTTCTTC. The V and J genes are TRBV9 and TRBJ2-1; 6 matching bases give a weak D call of TRBD1. The CDR3, cysteine through phenylalanine, is 16 amino acids long. The read is trimmed to its CDR3 DNA, 48 bases read in frame from base 1. V and J are truncated by 3 bases and 5 bases respectively, leaving an intervening sequence of 18 bases. Taken from the germline V gene, the CDR1 and CDR2 loops are SGDLS and YYNGEE.